Sequencing of this T cell receptor beta chain was carried out in a study of T cell repertoires in cytomegalovirus infection. About the study: Public signatures in TCR beta pointed to CMV infection and matching HLA type. Study-level results: Dominating the ex vivo response were TCR beta clonotypes that were CMV-specific and HLA-C-restricted.

In regard to this clonotype: The antigen remains undetermined.

The CDR3 is 15 residues long. Trimming removed 2 bases at V and 5 bases at J, with 12 bases between. Germline CDR1 and CDR2: ENHRY and SYGVKD. Using its own MiXCR run on the reads, TCRdb lists one record per CDR3 protein. The sample lists roughly 160,000 distinct CDR3 sequences, 20% to 25% occurring once. This specimen consisted of CD8+ T cells from cultured PBMCs, obtained from culture after CMV antigen stimulation. The chain joins TRBV10-3 to TRBJ2-2; perhaps TRBD1 as D (6 bases). This clonotype originated in a human donor in good health (CMV status not recorded). Some clones in this sample may be carry-over from other donors' samples. The CDR3 nucleotides are TGTGCCATCAGTGAGACCATAGACAGGACCGGGGAGCTGTTTTTT. As protein: CAISETIDRTGELFF.